Below, one T cell receptor beta chain is given with its context. As yet, its antigen is unknown. TCRdb itself ran the RT-PCR reads through MiXCR, one entry per CDR3 protein. Seen here are roughly 650,000 distinct CDR3 sequences, 15% to 18% observed once, and the top ten hold roughly 12%. V shed 4 bases and J 1 base; nucleotides not matched to a gene: 6. Germline V gene data show CDR1 as MDHEN and CDR2 as SYDVKM. The CDR3 is 17 residues long. This sample is part of a study of response to subunit inactivated influenza vaccine. Study observations and caveats: The authors suggested that every seasonal influenza vaccination recruits few new T cells.

The sequence derives from a man aged 45 to 65 who received an inactivated influenza vaccine. The chain recombines TRBV28 with TRBJ2-6; 8 bases align to TRBD1. Source: PBMCs from blood, taken about 13 days after vaccination. The CDR3 spells CASSWDRWGSGANVLTF. CDR3 in DNA: TGTGCCAGCAGTTGGGACAGGTGGGGATCTGGGGCCAACGTCCTGACTTTC.